A single sample is the source of the 25 T cell receptor beta chains below, sequenced in a study of yellow fever vaccine responses in identical twins. TCRdb re-analysed the RT-PCR reads in MiXCR, keeping a single row per CDR3 protein. The data contain about 4,500 distinct CDR3 sequences, 85% to 90% of them singletons. Material: T cells from blood (PBMCs), unsorted or a sorted subset (not recorded which), obtained before or after yellow fever vaccination (not recorded which). Receptors originate from a woman between 18 and 30 years old who received the yellow fever vaccine.

CDR3 protein: CASSPAASTDTQYF. CDR3 sequence (DNA): TGTGCCAGCAGCCCAGCGGCTAGCACAGATACGCAGTATTTT. The genes are TRBV7-2 and TRBJ2-3, with D perhaps TRBD2 (5 bases). The germline gives CDR1 SGHTA, CDR2 FQGNSA. The V gene lost 5 bases and the J gene lost 0 bases, with 9 bases spanning the gap. CDR3 size: 14 residues.

V gene TRBV6-2 or TRBV6-3 combines with J gene TRBJ2-1; 7 positions match TRBD1. Germline CDR1 and CDR2: MNHEY and SVGEGT. J lost 2 bases, V lost 6 bases, and 7 bases had no gene match. The CDR3 runs to 15 residues. Here the CDR3 DNA reads TGTGCCAGCAGCCCCCGACAGGGAGCCTACAATGAGCAGTTCTTC. Protein: CASSPRQGAYNEQFF.

The rearrangement uses TRBV15 and TRBJ2-2; D gene ambiguous. The V gene's germline CDR1 is LNHNV and CDR2 YYDKDF (reference sequence). The CDR3 is 14 residues long. Trimming removed 0 bases at V and 3 bases at J, with 5 bases between. The CDR3 here is CATSREVDTGELFF. CDR3 bases: TGTGCCACCAGCAGAGAGGTGGACACCGGGGAGCTGTTTTTT. Full variable domain (missing parts from reference TRBV15 and TRBJ2-2): DAMVIQNPRYQVTQFGKPVTLSCSQTLNHNVMYWYQQKSSQAPKLLFHYYDKDFNNEADTPDNFQSRRPNTSFCFLDIRSPGLGDTAMYLCATSREVDTGELFFGEGSRLTVL.

The chain uses TRBV5-1 and TRBJ2-3; D might be TRBD1 (6 bases). The CDR3 consists of 14 residues. Deletions cut 4 bases from V and 0 bases from J, with 9 bases between. Germline V gene sequence: CDR1 SGHRS, CDR2 YFSETQ. The CDR3 nucleotides read TGCGCCAGCAGCCGAGGACAGAGCACAGATACGCAGTATTTT. Encoded protein: CASSRGQSTDTQYF.

The gene calls are TRBV2 and TRBJ2-1; TRBD2 matches 12 bases. V lost 6 bases and J lost 9; bases outside the gene matches: 12. This CDR3 region has 16 residues. The germline CDR1 and CDR2 sequences are SNHLY and FYNNEI. CDR3 DNA: TGTGCCAGCAGCGTCGGACTAGCGGGGCCCCAAGGTGAGCAGTTCTTC. This encodes CASSVGLAGPQGEQFF.

The chain uses TRBV18 and TRBJ2-7; D is ambiguous. The CDR3 has 17 residues. From germline, CDR1 is KGHSH and CDR2 LQKENI. Between the trimmed V and J ends, which lost 0 bases and 0 bases, there was a span of 15 bases. CDR3 protein: CASSPPFASATSYEQYF. CDR3 DNA: TGTGCCAGCTCACCACCGTTTGCCTCTGCCACCTCCTACGAGCAGTACTTC.

The sample holds one count of this clonotype. This chain connects TRBV5-4 to TRBJ2-7; D is uncertain. The ends were cut back, 1 base at V and 6 bases at J, with 8 bases in the middle. Looked up from germline, CDR1 is SGHNT and CDR2 is YYREEE (reference sequence). This CDR3 spans 12 amino acids. CDR3 in amino acids: CASSLNPVEQYF. The CDR3 DNA reads TGTGCCAGCAGCTTGAATCCGGTCGAGCAGTACTTC. Full variable domain (missing parts from reference TRBV5-4 and TRBJ2-7): ETGVTQSPTHLIKTRGQQVTLRCSSQSGHNTVSWYQQALGQGPQFIFQYYREEENGRGNFPPRFSGLQFPNYSSELNVNALELDDSALYLCASSLNPVEQYFGPGTRLTVT.

This rearrangement joins TRBV3-1 to TRBJ2-7; D remains unclear. Germline values: CDR1 LGHDT, CDR2 YNNKEL (reference sequence). This CDR3 region has 12 residues. Trimming took 4 bases from V and 3 from J, leaving 7 bases between them. This CDR3 reads CASSPLGYEQYF. The DNA for the CDR3 is TGTGCCAGCAGCCCATTGGGCTACGAGCAGTACTTC.

This clonotype was seen a single time. V is TRBV25-1 and J is TRBJ2-7, with D hard to call. Germline assignment: CDR1 MGHDK and CDR2 SYGVNS. V dropped 4 bases and J dropped 4 bases, with 14 bases sitting between them. The CDR3 length is 14 residues. In DNA form, the CDR3 reads TGTGCCAGCAGTGCTCCGAACCTCGGTTACGAGCAGTACTTC. Its protein is CASSAPNLGYEQYF.

V is TRBV20-1 and J is TRBJ2-4; maybe TRBD2 (7 bases). There are 16 residues in the CDR3. Germline loops: CDR1 DFQATT, CDR2 SNEGSKA (reference sequence). V lost 2 bases and J 0 bases, leaving 14 bases between the germline ends. The chain's CDR3 is CSARIYGGLAKNIQYF. CDR3 coding DNA: TGCAGTGCTAGAATATACGGGGGGCTAGCCAAAAACATTCAGTACTTC.

The chain links TRBV5-6 to TRBJ2-5; D unclear. Germline loops: CDR1 SGHDT, CDR2 YYEEEE. V lost 2 bases and J 2 bases, leaving 7 bases between the germline ends. The CDR3 is 13 amino acids. The DNA for the CDR3 is TGTGCCAGCAGCTTCGGCAGTCAAGAGACCCAGTACTTC. As protein: CASSFGSQETQYF. Combining the CDR3 with reference TRBV5-6 and TRBJ2-5 gives the whole variable domain DAGVTQSPTHLIKTRGQQVTLRCSPKSGHDTVSWYQQALGQGPQFIFQYYEEEERQRGNFPDRFSGHQFPNYSSELNVNALLLGDSALYLCASSFGSQETQYFGPGTRLLVL.

The chain carries TRBV29-1 and TRBJ2-4; D call uncertain. The V end was cut by 2 bases, the J end by 4 bases, with 6 bases between. CDR1 is SQVTM, CDR2 ANQGSEA, per germline. The CDR3 sequence is 12 residues long. This CDR3 reads CSVETEKNIQYF. The CDR3 DNA reads TGCAGCGTTGAAACCGAGAAAAACATTCAGTACTTC.

This clonotype was counted once. The chain combines TRBV2 with TRBJ2-5, with TRBD2 matching over 10 bases. CDR1 and CDR2 from the germline V gene are SNHLY and FYNNEI. Trimming at V came to 4 bases and at J to 5 bases, leaving 4 bases not matched to a gene. This CDR3 is 14 amino acids long. The CDR3 nucleotides are TGTGCCAGCAGTGCCGGGACTAGCGCCGAGACCCAGTACTTC. This translates into CASSAGTSAETQYF. Supplemented by reference TRBV2 and TRBJ2-5, the full variable domain reads EPEVTQTPSHQVTQMGQEVILRCVPISNHLYFYWYRQILGQKVEFLVSFYNNEISEKSEIFDDQFSVERPDGSNFTLKIRSTKLEDSAMYFCASSAGTSAETQYFGPGTRLLVL.

The genes are TRBV5-1 and TRBJ2-3, with unresolved D. Trimming stripped 3 bases from V and 2 bases from J, with 7 bases between. The CDR3 spans 13 residues. Germline CDR1 and CDR2: SGHRS and YFSETQ. CDR3 sequence (DNA): TGCGCCAGCAGCTCGACTTTCACAGATACGCAGTATTTT. It yields the protein CASSSTFTDTQYF.

The chain couples TRBV29-1 to TRBJ2-7; tentative D call: TRBD1 (6 bases). Trimming cost V 4 bases and J 6 bases, with 19 bases left between them. The CDR3 runs 14 residues. Germline V gene sequence: CDR1 SQVTM, CDR2 ANQGSEA. The CDR3 protein is CSVARTVNFPEQYF. The CDR3 region has the DNA TGCAGCGTTGCGAGGACAGTTAATTTCCCCGAGCAGTACTTC.

There are a few counts of this clonotype. V and J are TRBV15 and TRBJ1-1; no reliable D call. Trimming took 1 base from V and 4 from J, leaving 13 bases between them. CDR1 and CDR2 (germline): LNHNV, YYDKDF (reference sequence). The CDR3 has 15 residues. The CDR3 DNA follows: TGTGCCACCAGCAGAGGTCAGGTTTTGGGCACTGAAGCTTTCTTT. It encodes CATSRGQVLGTEAFF.

J is TRBJ2-1 and V is TRBV15; 11 positions match TRBD2. V shed 1 base and J 0 bases; nucleotides not matched to a gene: 5. This CDR3 has 18 residues. Germline CDR1 and CDR2: LNHNV and YYDKDF (reference sequence). CDR3 sequence (DNA): TGTGCCACCAGCAGAGGACTAGCGGGATATAGCTCCTACAATGAGCAGTTCTTC. Its translation: CATSRGLAGYSSYNEQFF.

The chain uses TRBV11-1 and TRBJ2-1; D may be TRBD1 (6 bases). The CDR3 loop spans 14 amino acids. V was cut by 5 bases and J by 7 bases, with 15 bases left in between. Germline CDR1 and CDR2: SGHAT and FQDESV (reference sequence). CDR3 protein: CASSPQGPGNEQFF. The DNA of the CDR3 is TGTGCCAGCAGCCCCCAGGGGCCCGGTAATGAGCAGTTCTTC. Variable domain in full (rest from reference TRBV11-1 and TRBJ2-1): EAEVAQSPRYKITEKSQAVAFWCDPISGHATLYWYRQILGQGPELLVQFQDESVVDDSQLPKDRFSAERLKGVDSTLKIQPAELGDSAMYLCASSPQGPGNEQFFGPGTRLTVL.

In its sample, this clonotype was seen a few times. The CDR3 DNA reads as TGCAGCGTTGGCGGCAATGAGCAGTTCTTC. Its translation is CSVGGNEQFF. The chain links TRBV29-1 to TRBJ2-1, with unresolved D. With 4 bases removed from V and 6 bases from J, the gap between germline ends came to 4 bases. This CDR3 has 10 residues. In germline, CDR1 is SQVTM, CDR2 ANQGSEA.

This chain links TRBV9 with TRBJ2-1; 7 bases are a match to TRBD2. This CDR3 is built from 15 residues. CDR1 and CDR2 from the germline V gene are SGDLS and YYNGEE. The trim removed 0 bases at V and 8 bases at J, leaving 8 bases unmatched. The CDR3 is CASSVDERGSYEQFF. Written as DNA, the CDR3 is TGTGCCAGCAGCGTAGACGAGCGGGGCAGCTATGAGCAGTTCTTC.

Here the CDR3 reads CASSLGDRPYF. In nucleotides, the CDR3 is TGTGCCAGCAGCTTAGGAGACAGACCGTACTTC. This rearrangement joins TRBV11-2 to TRBJ2-7; perhaps TRBD1 as D (5 bases). Germline lookup yields CDR1 SGHAT and CDR2 FQNNGV. This CDR3 contains 11 residues. With 1 base removed from V and 12 bases from J, the gap between germline ends came to 10 bases.

V is TRBV4-1 and J is TRBJ2-2; D is unclear. The CDR3 is 14 amino acids. The germline V gene has CDR1 MGHRA and CDR2 YSYEKL. V was clipped by 0 bases and J by 7 bases, with 9 bases between them. The CDR3 protein is CASSQDRRIGELFF. CDR3 bases: TGCGCCAGCAGCCAAGATCGTCGTATCGGGGAGCTGTTTTTT.

The V and J genes are TRBV7-3 and TRBJ2-1; D gene ambiguous. The germline CDR1 and CDR2 sequences are SGHTA and FQGTGA. V lost 1 base and J 5 bases, leaving 6 bases between the germline ends. The CDR3 is 13 amino acids. DNA for the CDR3: TGTGCCAGCAGCTTAAGTATCAACAATGAGCAGTTCTTC. This translates into CASSLSINNEQFF.

The chain uses TRBV2 and TRBJ2-3; D is uncertain. The CDR3 extends over 12 amino acids. Looked up from germline, CDR1 is SNHLY and CDR2 is FYNNEI. V shed 3 bases and J shed 3 bases, with 4 bases lying between them. The CDR3 protein is CASSEATDTQYF. CDR3 in DNA: TGTGCCAGCAGTGAGGCAACAGATACGCAGTATTTT.

CDR3 protein: CASTDIFRGRFYGYTF. The DNA of the CDR3 is TGTGCCAGCACCGATATTTTTAGGGGGCGGTTCTATGGCTACACCTTC. The J gene is TRBJ1-2, the V gene TRBV27; TRBD1 matches 7 bases. V shed 7 bases and J 4 bases; nucleotides not matched to a gene: 15. Germline CDR1 and CDR2: MNHEY and SMNVEV (reference sequence). The CDR3 runs 16 residues.